Shown below are 29 T cell receptor beta chains from a single sample sequenced in a study of blood T cell repertoires in COVID-19. TCRdb's copy holds only in-frame clones and misses some; the assay was immunoSEQ multiplex PCR. The repertoire holds fewer than 250,000 clones, around nine tenths seen once, with approximately 0.8% in the top ten. The specimen sequenced was peripheral blood. Receptors originate from a man younger than 40 with COVID-19, enrolled during active disease.

The chain is built from TRBV11-2 and TRBJ2-1, with TRBD1 as a possible D gene (5 bases). CDR1 and CDR2 from the germline V gene are SGHAT and FQNNGV. The CDR3 runs to 17 residues. V gave up 1 base and J gave up 0 bases, with 13 bases separating them. The CDR3 sequence: CASSLAVGQSSYNEQFF. The CDR3 bases are TGTGCCAGCAGCTTAGCGGTGGGGCAGAGCTCCTACAATGAGCAGTTCTTC.

In this sample, this clone turned up once. This sequence joins TRBV30 and TRBJ1-2; 8 nucleotides line up with TRBD1. The CDR3 is 16 residues long. Germline V lookup: CDR1 GTSNPN, CDR2 SVGIG (reference sequence). After removal of 0 bases from V and 6 bases from J, the junction contained 12 bases not matched to a gene. The CDR3 DNA is TGTGCCTGGAGTGTACCGGCCAGGGGGCATGTGGATGGCTACACCTTC. The encoded protein is CAWSVPARGHVDGYTF.

The rearrangement links TRBV19 to TRBJ1-5; 8 positions match TRBD1. The CDR3 extends over 15 amino acids. J was trimmed by 4 bases and V by 5 bases; bases with no gene match: 7. Germline lookup yields CDR1 LNHDA and CDR2 SQIVND (reference sequence). CDR3 amino acids: CASSVTQGGNQPQHF. The CDR3 coding sequence is TGTGCCAGTAGTGTGACACAGGGGGGGAATCAGCCCCAGCATTTT.

The gene calls are TRBV25-1 and TRBJ1-2; tentatively, D is TRBD1 (6 bases). Trimming took 2 bases from V and 0 from J, leaving 16 bases between them. The CDR3 consists of 17 residues. Per the germline V gene, CDR1 is MGHDK and CDR2 is SYGVNS. The CDR3 is CASSEIGQGTSNYGYTF. The CDR3 nucleotides read TGTGCCAGCAGTGAAATCGGGCAGGGGACCTCTAACTATGGCTACACCTTC.

V usage is TRBV15 and J usage is TRBJ2-7; 8 nucleotides match TRBD2. There are 14 residues in the CDR3. V was clipped by 1 base and J by 4 bases; unmatched bases: 3. The germline gives CDR1 LNHNV, CDR2 YYDKDF (reference sequence). This CDR3 is CATSRGGGGYEQYF. CDR3 bases: TGTGCCACCAGCAGAGGTGGCGGGGGGTACGAGCAGTACTTC.

The chain links TRBV19 to TRBJ1-5, with 7 bases lining up with TRBD1. There are 14 residues in the CDR3. The germline V gene has CDR1 LNHDA and CDR2 SQIVND (reference sequence). J gave up 0 bases and V 8 bases, and 4 bases lay outside the gene matches. The CDR3: CASGRTGSNQPQHF. As DNA, the CDR3 is TGTGCCAGTGGCAGGACAGGTAGCAATCAGCCCCAGCATTTT.

The CDR3 sequence: CASSEGRVGGTEAFF. CDR3 in DNA: TGTGCCAGCAGTGAAGGGCGGGTCGGGGGAACTGAAGCTTTCTTT. The chain links TRBV2 to TRBJ1-1; D may be TRBD1 (5 bases). The ends were cut back, 1 base at V and 5 bases at J, with 14 bases in the middle. The CDR3 is 15 residues long. Germline loops: CDR1 SNHLY, CDR2 FYNNEI.

The chain links TRBV4-1 to TRBJ2-5; TRBD2 aligns across 7 bases. Trimming at V came to 0 bases and at J to 1 base, leaving 2 bases not matched to a gene. Germline assignment: CDR1 MGHRA and CDR2 YSYEKL. CDR3 length equals 15 residues. The CDR3 spells CASSQESGGQETQYF. Here the CDR3 DNA reads TGCGCCAGCAGCCAAGAATCGGGGGGCCAAGAGACCCAGTACTTC.

V gene TRBV5-1 combines with J gene TRBJ2-5; 8 bases map to TRBD1. This CDR3 comprises 13 residues. V shed 4 bases, J shed 4 bases, and the junction held 3 bases outside the gene matches. Germline CDR1 reads SGHRS; CDR2 reads YFSETQ. The CDR3 DNA reads as TGCGCCAGCAGCCAAGGACAGGGAGAGACCCAGTACTTC. Residues: CASSQGQGETQYF.

The sample holds a few counts of this clone. The CDR3 nucleotides are TGTGCCAGCAGTGAAGGGTTCAGGTCGGACACTGAAGCTTTCTTT. This codes for CASSEGFRSDTEAFF. The chain has TRBV6-1 and TRBJ1-1, with D uncertain. The CDR3 runs 15 residues. The V gene lost 1 base and the J gene lost 3 bases, with 12 bases spanning the gap. CDR1 is MNHNS and CDR2 is SASEGT in the germline V gene.

V and J are TRBV19 and TRBJ2-1; 8 positions match TRBD2. V lost 3 bases to trimming and J lost 5 bases; unmatched junction nucleotides: 6. The CDR3 is made up of 15 amino acids. CDR1 is LNHDA and CDR2 is SQIVND in the germline V gene (reference sequence). The CDR3 DNA reads as TGTGCCAGTAGTATTACGGGACTAGAACACAATGAGCAGTTCTTC. Its protein product is CASSITGLEHNEQFF.

This chain connects TRBV5-1 to TRBJ1-3; TRBD1 matches 9 bases. Germline V lookup: CDR1 SGHRS, CDR2 YFSETQ. J lost 2 bases, V lost 2 bases, and 2 bases had no gene match. This CDR3 comprises 15 residues. CDR3 loop: CASSFGDRAGNTIYF. CDR3 nucleotides: TGCGCCAGCAGCTTCGGGGACAGGGCTGGAAACACCATATATTTT.

The chain uses TRBV6-6 and TRBJ1-3, with D unclear. CDR3 length: 14 residues. V dropped 3 bases and J dropped 1 base, with 7 bases sitting between them. Germline CDR1 is MNHNY and CDR2 is SVGAGI (reference sequence). The CDR3 region has the DNA TGTGCCAGCAGTTATCAGGCATCTGGAAACACCATATATTTT. Its protein product is CASSYQASGNTIYF.

The V gene is TRBV20-1, the J gene TRBJ2-1; TRBD2 matches at 7 bases. Germline CDR1 reads DFQATT; CDR2 reads SNEGSKA (reference sequence). J gave up 8 bases and V 3 bases, and 7 bases lay outside the gene matches. There are 13 residues in the CDR3. CDR3 nucleotides: TGCAGTGCTAGTACGGGGGGTAGCGATGAGCAGTTCTTC. It encodes CSASTGGSDEQFF.

The chain links TRBV6-1 to TRBJ1-5; no clear D gene. Per germline, CDR1 MNHNS and CDR2 SASEGT. The CDR3 length is 15 residues. Trimming removed 1 base from V and 1 base from J, with 8 bases in between. The CDR3 region is CASSEVRQSNQPQHF. The CDR3 DNA is TGTGCCAGCAGTGAAGTTCGACAAAGCAATCAGCCCCAGCATTTT.

This chain joins TRBV11-2 and TRBJ1-1; the D is unclear. The V end lost 3 bases, the J end lost 7 bases, and 6 bases lay between the germline ends. CDR1 SGHAT and CDR2 FQNNGV come from the germline V gene. The length of the CDR3 is 11 residues. CDR3 sequence: CASSFENEAFF. CDR3 in DNA: TGTGCCAGCAGCTTCGAGAATGAAGCTTTCTTT.

The chain couples TRBV27 to TRBJ1-1, with D possibly matching TRBD1 (5 bases). V was cut by 5 bases and J by 6 bases, with 10 bases left in between. CDR1 and CDR2 (germline): MNHEY, SMNVEV (reference sequence). This CDR3 has 12 amino acids. The CDR3 reads CASSGPGSEAFF. The CDR3, as DNA: TGTGCCAGCAGTGGACCAGGGTCTGAAGCTTTCTTT.

V and J are TRBV2 and TRBJ2-5, with D perhaps TRBD2 (5 bases). This CDR3 comprises 15 residues. V dropped 6 bases and J dropped 4 bases, with 18 bases sitting between them. CDR1 is SNHLY and CDR2 is FYNNEI in the germline V gene. The CDR3 nucleotides are TGTGCCAGCAGCGCCCAGGCGGGCCGGGGAGAGACCCAGTACTTC. Translating gives CASSAQAGRGETQYF.

This chain connects TRBV29-1 to TRBJ2-4; maybe TRBD2 (6 bases). Deletions cut 3 bases from V and 6 bases from J, with 15 bases between. The CDR3 runs to 14 residues. Germline values: CDR1 SQVTM, CDR2 ANQGSEA. The CDR3 region is CSVEGPGVGNIQYF. The DNA of the CDR3 is TGCAGCGTTGAGGGGCCGGGGGTTGGAAACATTCAGTACTTC.

The CDR3 DNA sequence: TGCGCCAGCCGGGGGGCGGGCAATCAGCCCCAGCATTTT. It specifies CASRGAGNQPQHF. The V call is TRBV10-2, the J call TRBJ1-5; D might be TRBD1 (6 bases). V was clipped by 8 bases and J by 2 bases, with 10 bases between them. Germline CDR1 and CDR2: WSHSY and SAAADI. The CDR3 covers 13 residues.

The genes are TRBV7-9 and TRBJ1-2; 7 bases align to TRBD1. Germline-derived CDR1 and CDR2 are SEHNR and FQNEAQ (reference sequence). After removal of 5 bases from V and 4 bases from J, the junction contained 7 bases not matched to a gene. This CDR3 is built from 14 residues. Written as DNA, the CDR3 is TGTGCCAGCAGCCCTGGAGACAGGGCCTATGGCTACACCTTC. Translation gives CASSPGDRAYGYTF.

The chain is built from TRBV2 and TRBJ1-5; TRBD1 aligns across 7 bases. Germline CDR1 is SNHLY and CDR2 is FYNNEI. The V and J ends lost 6 bases and 3 bases, in that order; junction bases with no gene match: 5. This CDR3 contains 14 residues. CDR3 bases: TGTGCCAGCAGCGGGGACAGATTCAATCAGCCCCAGCATTTT. Translated: CASSGDRFNQPQHF.

The chain uses TRBV30 and TRBJ1-3, with D hard to call. V lost 4 bases and J 4 bases, leaving 11 bases between the germline ends. The CDR3 has 13 amino acids. Germline V lookup: CDR1 GTSNPN, CDR2 SVGIG (reference sequence). The CDR3 DNA reads as TGTGCCTGGAATCGGGGAACGGGAAACACCATATATTTT. This encodes CAWNRGTGNTIYF.

V usage is TRBV18 and J usage is TRBJ1-1, with D perhaps TRBD1 (6 bases). Germline-derived CDR1 and CDR2 are KGHSH and LQKENI. CDR3 size: 13 residues. The V gene lost 4 bases and the J gene lost 8 bases, with 14 bases spanning the gap. CDR3 region: CASSRGQTEEAFF. The CDR3, as DNA: TGTGCCAGCTCACGCGGACAGACGGAAGAAGCTTTCTTT.

CDR3 bases: TGTGCCAGCAGCTGGGGCCCTGGGAATGAAAAACTGTTTTTT. This sequence encodes CASSWGPGNEKLFF. The rearrangement joins TRBV5-5 to TRBJ1-4, with a tentative D call TRBD1 (5 bases). CDR3 length: 14 amino acids. Trimming pared 3 bases from V and 5 bases from J, leaving 11 bases between. Germline CDR1 is SGHKS and CDR2 is YYEKEE (reference sequence).

The chain combines TRBV5-6 with TRBJ1-2; D possibly corresponds to TRBD1 (6 bases). Germline V lookup: CDR1 SGHDT, CDR2 YYEEEE. The CDR3 consists of 16 residues. Trimming cost V 2 bases and J 8 bases, with 22 bases left between them. CDR3 nucleotide sequence: TGTGCCAGCAGCTTTAGGGACAACAGCGCGGCGAGCGGCTACACCTTC. Translation: CASSFRDNSAASGYTF.

The gene calls are TRBV24-1 and TRBJ1-5; 9 bases line up with TRBD1. Germline CDR1 KGHDR, CDR2 SFDVKD. This CDR3 region has 15 residues. Trimming took 6 bases from V and 2 from J; bases not matched to a gene: 4. The CDR3 protein is CATSTGGSGNQPQHF. DNA of the CDR3: TGTGCCACCAGTACAGGGGGCTCAGGCAATCAGCCCCAGCATTTT.

The chain uses TRBV19 and TRBJ2-2, with 10 bases that match TRBD2. CDR1 and CDR2 (germline): LNHDA, SQIVND (reference sequence). Trimming took 5 bases from V and 1 from J; bases not matched to a gene: 13. There are 19 residues in the CDR3. The CDR3 DNA is TGTGCCAGTAGTCCACGACAGGGAGCTAGCGGGGGGAACACCGGGGAGCTGTTTTTT. This codes for CASSPRQGASGGNTGELFF. Full variable domain (outside the CDR3, taken from reference TRBV19 and TRBJ2-2): DGGITQSPKYLFRKEGQNVTLSCEQNLNHDAMYWYRQDPGQGLRLIYYSQIVNDFQKGDIAEGYSVSREKKESFPLTVTSAQKNPTAFYLCASSPRQGASGGNTGELFFGEGSRLTVL.

This clone was recorded a few times. The chain joins TRBV19 to TRBJ1-5, with unresolved D. Per germline, CDR1 LNHDA and CDR2 SQIVND (reference sequence). The CDR3 is 15 amino acids. V was cut by 3 bases and J by 1 base, with 10 bases left in between. The CDR3 sequence: CASSMPGFSNQPQHF. The CDR3 nucleotides read TGTGCCAGTAGTATGCCCGGGTTCAGCAATCAGCCCCAGCATTTT.